The rows below give T cell receptor beta chains drawn from one sample of a study of shared clonotypes between healthy human individuals. Clones were read by immunoSEQ multiplex PCR, and TCRdb kept only the in-frame ones, dropping some. The repertoire includes some 1.1 million clones, about 72% of them detected once, and 0.89% sits in the top ten. Sequenced sample: memory CD4+ T cells from PBMCs. The origin of the receptors is a man between 18 and 35 years old in good health. Some clones in this sample may be carry-over from other donors' samples. CDR3s include the opening cysteine and the closing phenylalanine or tryptophan.

15	TRBV28	TRBJ1-1	CASRVLGRWGTEAFF
13	TRBV7-9	TRBJ2-5	CASSLAAGETQYF
13	TRBV5-1	TRBJ2-1	CASSPDTDNEQFF
16	TRBV5-1	TRBJ1-3	CASSFGTGNSGNTIYF
14	TRBV6-1	TRBJ2-7	CASPSGLAGTEQYF
14	TRBV6-1	TRBJ2-1	CASSEMWQYNEQFF
14	TRBV5-1	TRBJ2-5	CASSPGQIQETQYF
15	TRBV30	TRBJ2-1	CAWSVASGSYNEQFF
15	TRBV10-2	TRBJ1-1	CASKLDRGVTTEAFF
15	TRBV18	TRBJ1-1	CASSRWEEINTEAFF
14	TRBV6-1	TRBJ2-3	CASSAGGSTDTQYF
13	TRBV27	TRBJ2-7	CASSRTGRYEQYF
11	TRBV10-3	TRBJ2-2	CAFSAAGELFF
13	TRBV7-3	TRBJ1-1	CASRMTGGTEAFF
12	TRBV28	TRBJ2-7	CASCRVPYEQYF
15	TRBV5-1	TRBJ1-4	CASREGISGNEKLFF
17	TRBV10-2	TRBJ1-3	CASSQPTPGVSGNTIYF
12	TRBV27	TRBJ1-1	CASSLLGGQAFF
17	TRBV18	TRBJ1-2	CASSPSTGTGQSYGYTF
15	TRBV28	TRBJ2-6	CASTDGGRGANVLTF
13	TRBV7-2	TRBJ1-2	CASSLLVNYGYTF
14	TRBV5-1	TRBJ1-1	CASSFGTGNTEAFF
15	TRBV5-1	TRBJ2-2	CASSLAGGDTGELFF
15	TRBV2	TRBJ1-5	CASRGQVYSNQPQHF
11	TRBV20-1	TRBJ2-5	CSASQVRLEHF
13	TRBV7-6	TRBJ1-1	CASSRGMNTEAFF
13	TRBV7-2	TRBJ1-2	CASRPQGLYGYTF
13	TRBV29-1	TRBJ2-5	CSADRGPQETQHF
13	TRBV5-1	TRBJ1-3	CASSPDVGNTIYF
13	TRBV11-2	TRBJ1-6	CASSFPGSSPLHF
17	TRBV4-3	TRBJ1-1	CASSQVRGDRVNTEAFF
13	TRBV19	TRBJ2-3	CAAKGTYTDTQYF
15	TRBV7-9	TRBJ2-7	CASSLWTGGLGEQYF
15	TRBV18	TRBJ2-1	CASSPSAVKGNEQFF
13	TRBV7-2	TRBJ1-1	CASSAGHNTEAFF
13	TRBV7-8	TRBJ1-5	CASSLERPQPQHF
13	TRBV5-4	TRBJ2-5	CASSFPREGTQYF
15	TRBV9	TRBJ1-2	CASSAGTGRSYGYTF
14	TRBV2	TRBJ1-1	CASSEEGAGAEAFF
14	TRBV5-1	TRBJ2-7	CASSLTSGDYEQYF
20	TRBV28	TRBJ2-4	CASSPPGEGARRKAKNIQYF
13	TRBV29-1	TRBJ1-4	CSVGGGTGEKLFF
15	TRBV6-1	TRBJ1-5	CASLGGFFGNQPQHF
15	TRBV7-3	TRBJ1-1	CASSLGPLPNTEAFF
12	TRBV29-1	TRBJ2-5	CSVVRLQETQYF
16	TRBV7-8	TRBJ1-1	CASNAGGLPMNTEAFF
16	TRBV7-9	.	CASSSQALFNIYEQYF
15	TRBV6-6	TRBJ1-2	CASSYDRGTPGGYTF
15	TRBV28	TRBJ2-7	CASSRQQGWGYEQYF
17	TRBV21-1	TRBJ2-1	CASSRPGLAGGYNEQFF
14	TRBV27	TRBJ1-2	CASRAGQELGGYTF
15	TRBV6-5	TRBJ2-7	CASSYTFSGSYEQYF
13	TRBV7-3	TRBJ2-1	CASGGGTLNEQFF
15	TRBV7-8	TRBJ2-7	CASSSRRLAGYEQYF
12	TRBV6-5	TRBJ1-2	CASSYDGYGYTF
14	TRBV19	TRBJ1-4	CASNLGGGHEKLFF
13	TRBV30	TRBJ1-4	CAWSGQYNEKLFF
14	TRBV28	TRBJ1-3	CASSSRGQGNTIYF
12	TRBV10-2	TRBJ2-3	CASSRARDTQYF